The clone carrying this TCR beta chain was counted once. Its antigen is not identified. The PCR employed 60 Vbeta primers together with 13 Jbeta primers. The table came from immunoSEQ multiplex PCR; TCRdb's copy has only in-frame clones and leaves some out. The sample carries tens of thousands of clones, roughly 74% recorded once. The sample is drawn from a study of cytomegalovirus exposure and HLA in healthy donors. Across the whole study: Early release data held tens of millions of unique TCRs from HLA-typed donors. Ancestry clustering placed about 86% of several hundred genotyped donors in the Caucasian-associated cluster. General study findings and limits: A few chains linked to CMV were shown in vitro to be specific for CMV antigens.

The CDR3 is made up of 14 amino acids. V dropped 5 bases and J dropped 6 bases, with 19 bases sitting between them. Germline lookup yields CDR1 SQVTM and CDR2 ANQGSEA. This rearrangement joins TRBV29-1 to TRBJ1-1; weak D call: TRBD1 (5 bases). Sequenced sample: PBMCs. The receptor comes from a man aged 35 to 55 in good health and CMV-seronegative. Here the CDR3 reads CSVHPSLGVAEAFF. CDR3 sequence (DNA): TGCAGCGTTCACCCAAGCTTAGGGGTCGCTGAAGCTTTCTTT.